A single sample is the source of the 9 T cell receptor beta chains below, sequenced in a study of response to subunit inactivated influenza vaccine. A single record per CDR3 protein comes from TCRdb applying MiXCR to the RT-PCR reads. This repertoire shows approximately 500,000 distinct CDR3 sequences, about 14% found once; its top ten account for around 10%. The sample consisted of PBMCs from blood, taken 11 to 12 days after vaccination. The receptors here all came from a man aged 45 to 65 who received an inactivated influenza vaccine.

This clonotype was seen more than once but under ten times. This chain connects TRBV30 to TRBJ2-7; 9 positions agree with TRBD1. Germline V gene lookup returns CDR1 GTSNPN and CDR2 SVGIG (reference sequence). The length of the CDR3 is 14 residues. V shed 3 bases and J 4 bases; nucleotides not matched to a gene: 7. The CDR3 protein is CAWSRTGDRYEQYF. CDR3 DNA: TGTGCCTGGAGCCGGACAGGGGATAGGTACGAGCAGTACTTC.

This sequence joins TRBV5-6 and TRBJ2-3; TRBD2 matches at 9 bases. The CDR3 loop spans 15 amino acids. The junction had 7 bases not matched to a gene; V was cut back by 2 bases and J by 6 bases. Germline lookup yields CDR1 SGHDT and CDR2 YYEEEE. In DNA form, the CDR3 reads TGTGCCAGCAGCTTCGTTAGCGGGAGTGGTGATACGCAGTATTTT. It is translated as CASSFVSGSGDTQYF. The whole variable domain, filled in from reference TRBV5-6 and TRBJ2-3, reads DAGVTQSPTHLIKTRGQQVTLRCSPKSGHDTVSWYQQALGQGPQFIFQYYEEEERQRGNFPDRFSGHQFPNYSSELNVNALLLGDSALYLCASSFVSGSGDTQYFGPGTRLTVL.

This clonotype was seen a handful of times. V usage is TRBV2 and J usage is TRBJ2-1, with D unresolved. The CDR3 length is 12 residues. The V gene lost 2 bases and the J gene lost 5 bases, with 4 bases spanning the gap. CDR1 SNHLY and CDR2 FYNNEI come from the germline V gene. CDR3 loop: CASSENHNEQFF. Written as DNA, the CDR3 is TGTGCCAGCAGTGAAAATCACAATGAGCAGTTCTTC.

This clonotype occurred many times. V and J are TRBV5-1 and TRBJ2-2; D is unclear. Germline lookup yields CDR1 SGHRS and CDR2 YFSETQ. The CDR3 has 16 amino acids. The V gene lost 4 bases and the J gene lost 2 bases, with 15 bases spanning the gap. In DNA, the CDR3 is TGCGCCAGCAGCCTCCGGGCCGCTAGTAACACCGGGGAGCTGTTTTTT. It specifies CASSLRAASNTGELFF.

The gene calls are TRBV5-1 and TRBJ1-6, with D unclear. CDR3 length: 15 residues. Germline V gene lookup returns CDR1 SGHRS and CDR2 YFSETQ. Trimming took off 2 bases at V and 6 bases at J, with 12 bases between the two ends. The CDR3 DNA is TGCGCCAGCAGCTTAGACGGTGACTTTAATTCACCCCTCCACTTT. Its translation is CASSLDGDFNSPLHF.

The J gene is TRBJ2-7, the V gene TRBV20-1, with TRBD2 matching 10 bases. The CDR3 spans 15 residues. Trimming removed 3 bases from V and 6 bases from J; junction bases left unmatched: 11. Germline V gene lookup returns CDR1 DFQATT and CDR2 SNEGSKA (reference sequence). In DNA form, the CDR3 reads TGCAGTGCTAGGATCAGCGGGAGGGCCGTTGGCGAGCAGTACTTC. It is translated as CSARISGRAVGEQYF.

A few counts support this clonotype. The chain joins TRBV28 to TRBJ1-6; 8 bases line up with TRBD1. V lost 8 bases to trimming and J lost 8 bases; unmatched junction nucleotides: 5. Germline CDR1 is MDHEN and CDR2 is SYDVKM. The CDR3 contains 13 residues. The DNA of the CDR3 is TGTGCCAGCTGGGACAGGCAACATTCACCCCTCCACTTT. Protein product: CASWDRQHSPLHF.

This clonotype was counted a few times. The rearrangement joins TRBV5-6 to TRBJ2-4; 7 positions match TRBD2. Germline V gene sequence: CDR1 SGHDT, CDR2 YYEEEE. The length of the CDR3 is 15 residues. V shed 4 bases, J shed 5 bases, and the junction held 9 bases outside the gene matches. Written as DNA, the CDR3 is TGTGCCAGCAGCAAAGGGACTAAACTACAAAACATTCAGTACTTC. It yields the protein CASSKGTKLQNIQYF. The full variable domain, completed using reference TRBV5-6 and TRBJ2-4, is DAGVTQSPTHLIKTRGQQVTLRCSPKSGHDTVSWYQQALGQGPQFIFQYYEEEERQRGNFPDRFSGHQFPNYSSELNVNALLLGDSALYLCASSKGTKLQNIQYFGAGTRLSVL.

This clonotype occurred a few times. The chain uses TRBV19 and TRBJ2-3; 8 positions match TRBD2. The CDR3 has 16 residues. J lost 2 bases, V lost 9 bases, and 13 bases had no gene match. CDR1 LNHDA and CDR2 SQIVND come from the germline V gene (reference sequence). DNA for the CDR3: TGTGCCAGCCAAATGCGCAGCGGGGGCATCACAGATACGCAGTATTTT. Its translation: CASQMRSGGITDTQYF.